One and the same sample provided the 2 T cell receptor beta chains below, sequenced in a study of T cell responses to AZD1222 COVID-19 vaccine. Sequencing used immunoSEQ multiplex PCR; TCRdb keeps in-frame clones, though not all of them. The sample comprises over 150,000 clones, 90% of which are singletons, and approximately 3% rests with the top ten. The sample consisted of peripheral blood, taken on day 0 of AZD1222 vaccination. The receptors were gathered from an adult in good health.

The rearrangement uses TRBV12-5 and TRBJ2-7; tentatively, D is TRBD1 or TRBD2 (6 bases each). Germline V lookup: CDR1 LGHNT, CDR2 FRNRAP. The CDR3 is made up of 14 amino acids. V was shortened by 1 base and J by 2 bases, with 9 bases between the two germline ends. The CDR3 loop is CASGLEGGPYEQYF. The CDR3 DNA reads as TGTGCTAGTGGTTTGGAAGGGGGGCCCTACGAGCAGTACTTC.

V is TRBV6-6 and J is TRBJ2-2; a weak D match, TRBD1 (6 bases). The germline V and J ends were trimmed by 3 bases and 7 bases, with 15 bases remaining between them. The CDR3 extends over 15 amino acids. The germline gives CDR1 MNHNY, CDR2 SVGAGI (reference sequence). This chain's CDR3 is CASSYGGLRVGELFF. Here the CDR3 DNA reads TGTGCCAGCAGTTATGGGGGCCTGCGGGTCGGGGAGCTGTTTTTT.